Following are 19 T cell receptor beta chains from one sample sequenced in a study of shared clonotypes between healthy human individuals. The assay was immunoSEQ multiplex PCR, and TCRdb's table has in-frame clones only and misses some. The sample lists around 1.4 million clones, 98% to 99% seen once, with approximately 0.4% in the top ten. Sequencing was performed on naive CD4+ T cells sorted from blood. As to subset: CD45RA+ positively selected. These receptors originate from a man aged 25-45 years in good health.

V and J are TRBV19 and TRBJ2-2; D remains ambiguous. CDR3 size: 9 residues. Germline CDR1 reads LNHDA; CDR2 reads SQIVND (reference sequence). The V gene lost 9 bases and the J gene lost 5 bases, with 1 base spanning the gap. Written as DNA, the CDR3 is TGTGCCAGAACCGGGGAGCTGTTTTTT. Its protein is CARTGELFF.

The CDR3 DNA reads TGTGCCAGCAGCGTATCTAGCGGGGCGCTTAATGAGCAGTTCTTC. It specifies CASSVSSGALNEQFF. The chain combines TRBV9 with TRBJ2-1, with 9 bases matching TRBD2. Germline V CDR1 and CDR2: SGDLS, YYNGEE. CDR3 length: 15 residues. With V trimmed by 1 base and J by 7 bases, 6 bases remained unmatched.

The chain uses TRBV7-6 and TRBJ2-7; a possible D gene is TRBD2 (5 bases). Germline V gives CDR1 SGHVS, CDR2 FNYEAQ. Trimming took off 2 bases at V and 1 base at J, with 9 bases between the two ends. CDR3 size: 14 residues. CDR3 region: CASSLLGVSYEQYF. The CDR3 region has the DNA TGTGCCAGCAGCTTATTGGGAGTGTCCTACGAGCAGTACTTC. The whole variable domain, filled in from reference TRBV7-6 and TRBJ2-7, reads GAGVSQSPRYKVTKRGQDVALRCDPISGHVSLYWYRQALGQGPEFLTYFNYEAQQDKSGLPNDRFSAERPEGSISTLTIQRTEQRDSAMYRCASSLLGVSYEQYFGPGTRLTVT.

A single count supports this clone. The DNA for the CDR3 is TGTGCCAGCAGCGCAGGGACTAGCGGAACAGATACGCAGTATTTT. Its translation: CASSAGTSGTDTQYF. The V call is TRBV5-4, the J call TRBJ2-3; 11 nucleotides agree with TRBD2. The trim removed 4 bases at V and 3 bases at J, leaving 4 bases unmatched. CDR1 is SGHNT, CDR2 YYREEE, per germline (reference sequence). This CDR3 comprises 15 residues. Drawing the rest from reference TRBV5-4 and TRBJ2-3, the complete variable domain is ETGVTQSPTHLIKTRGQQVTLRCSSQSGHNTVSWYQQALGQGPQFIFQYYREEENGRGNFPPRFSGLQFPNYSSELNVNALELDDSALYLCASSAGTSGTDTQYFGPGTRLTVL.

The chain couples TRBV7-9 to TRBJ2-5; perhaps D is TRBD1 or TRBD2 (5 bases each). Trimming took off 8 bases at V and 0 bases at J, with 13 bases between the two ends. The CDR3 runs 14 residues. Germline V gives CDR1 SEHNR, CDR2 FQNEAQ (reference sequence). The CDR3 loop is CASGRDVYQETQYF. The CDR3 nucleotides read TGTGCCAGCGGACGGGACGTGTACCAAGAGACCCAGTACTTC.

The V gene is TRBV9, the J gene TRBJ2-1; 7 bases align to TRBD1. Germline CDR1 and CDR2: SGDLS and YYNGEE. The V segment lost 5 bases and the J segment 3 bases; nucleotides outside the gene matches: 5. The CDR3 covers 14 residues. The CDR3, as DNA: TGTGCCAGCAGTTTCCGGGACAGCTACAATGAGCAGTTCTTC. Translated, it gives CASSFRDSYNEQFF.

The rearrangement joins TRBV6-6 to TRBJ2-5; D uncertain. V lost 0 bases, J lost 4 bases, and 6 bases lay in between. Germline CDR1 and CDR2: MNHNY and SVGAGI (reference sequence). The CDR3 contains 13 residues. The CDR3 nucleotides are TGTGCCAGCAGTTACTCGATCCCAGAGACCCAGTACTTC. It translates to CASSYSIPETQYF.

The chain recombines TRBV28 with TRBJ2-1; 11 bases map to TRBD2. Germline V CDR1 and CDR2: MDHEN, SYDVKM. The CDR3 runs 16 residues. Unmatched junction bases numbered 6, after V lost 4 bases and J lost 4 bases. The CDR3 DNA sequence: TGTGCCAGCAGTTCGACCGGGACTAGCGGATACAATGAGCAGTTCTTC. This translates into CASSSTGTSGYNEQFF.

V usage is TRBV14 and J usage is TRBJ2-7; 7 bases map to TRBD1. The CDR3 contains 15 residues. V lost 1 base and J lost 3; bases outside the gene matches: 6. Per the germline V gene, CDR1 is SGHDN and CDR2 is FVKESK. The CDR3 DNA is TGTGCCAGCAGCCAAGGGAAGGACAGGAACTACGAGCAGTACTTC. Amino acids: CASSQGKDRNYEQYF.

This chain joins TRBV5-8 and TRBJ2-7; possibly TRBD2 for D (6 bases). The CDR3 consists of 15 residues. V lost 7 bases, J lost 5 bases, and 22 bases lay in between. Germline values: CDR1 SGHTS, CDR2 YDEGEE. The CDR3 loop is CASGQGVGGSNEQYF. The CDR3 coding sequence is TGTGCCAGCGGCCAGGGAGTGGGGGGATCGAACGAGCAGTACTTC.

This clone was seen only once. The V call is TRBV6-1, the J call TRBJ2-1; 8 nucleotides agree with TRBD2. J lost 10 bases, V lost 2 bases, and 13 bases had no gene match. CDR1 and CDR2 (germline): MNHNS, SASEGT. CDR3 length: 16 residues. The CDR3 bases are TGTGCCAGCAGTGAAAGGAGGCTAGCGGGTGTAGTAGAGCAGTTCTTC. Its translation is CASSERRLAGVVEQFF.

With regard to this clone: The sample holds other DNA sequences that translate to the same CDR3. J is TRBJ2-1 and V is TRBV18; D might be TRBD2 (5 bases). Per the germline V gene, CDR1 is KGHSH and CDR2 is LQKENI. The CDR3 has 15 amino acids. V was trimmed by 3 bases and J by 1 base, leaving 10 bases between them. DNA for the CDR3: TGTGCCAGCTCACCTGGGAGAGGATCCTACAATGAGCAGTTCTTC. This gives the protein CASSPGRGSYNEQFF.

The chain couples TRBV7-9 to TRBJ1-1; D uncertain. The V and J ends lost 4 bases and 0 bases respectively, with 9 bases between them. This CDR3 is 14 amino acids long. Looked up from germline, CDR1 is SEHNR and CDR2 is FQNEAQ (reference sequence). The CDR3 bases are TGTGCCAGCAGCTCTCAGAGCATGAACACTGAAGCTTTCTTT. Its translation is CASSSQSMNTEAFF. Full variable domain (missing parts from reference TRBV7-9 and TRBJ1-1): DTGVSQNPRHKITKRGQNVTFRCDPISEHNRLYWYRQTLGQGPEFLTYFQNEAQLEKSRLLSDRFSAERPKGSFSTLEIQRTEQGDSAMYLCASSSQSMNTEAFFGQGTRLTVV.

This chain links TRBV15 with TRBJ2-5, with D possibly TRBD1 on 6 matching bases. With 0 bases removed from V and 5 bases from J, the gap between germline ends came to 22 bases. The germline gives CDR1 LNHNV, CDR2 YYDKDF (reference sequence). This CDR3 contains 18 residues. The CDR3 spells CATSRDQQGRGVGETQYF. CDR3 DNA: TGTGCCACCAGCAGAGATCAGCAGGGCAGGGGAGTAGGGGAGACCCAGTACTTC.

This rearrangement joins TRBV18 to TRBJ2-1; D is uncertain. V lost 3 bases and J 1 base, leaving 16 bases between the germline ends. CDR3 length: 17 residues. Germline loops: CDR1 KGHSH, CDR2 LQKENI. The CDR3 is CASSPRQADGSYNEQFF. In nucleotides, the CDR3 is TGTGCCAGCTCACCCCGGCAGGCGGACGGATCCTACAATGAGCAGTTCTTC.

V and J are TRBV29-1 and TRBJ2-5, with 9 bases identical to TRBD1. The J call may not be correct, given that the DNA end is closer to TRBJ2-7. Germline V CDR1 and CDR2: SQVTM, ANQGSEA. This CDR3 region has 14 residues. The CDR3, as DNA: TGCAGCGTGCTAAACCGGGACAGGGCCTACGAGCAGTACTTC. Amino acid sequence: CSVLNRDRAYEQYF.

This chain uses TRBV19 with TRBJ2-1, with 12 bases that match TRBD2. CDR1 and CDR2 from the germline V gene are LNHDA and SQIVND (reference sequence). V dropped 5 bases and J dropped 5; count of bases not matched to a gene: 10. The CDR3 extends over 17 amino acids. In nucleotides, the CDR3 is TGTGCCAGTAGTGCCCTGACTAGCGGGAGTTTTCACAATGAGCAGTTCTTC. Protein product: CASSALTSGSFHNEQFF.

On this clone itself: Different DNA sequences within this sample yield the same CDR3. This chain connects TRBV18 to TRBJ2-3; D is unresolved. The V and J ends lost 4 bases and 1 base respectively, with 3 bases between them. The CDR3 totals 12 residues. Germline V gives CDR1 KGHSH, CDR2 LQKENI. CDR3 amino acids: CASSLRTDTQYF. CDR3 DNA sequence: TGTGCCAGCTCACTCCGCACAGATACGCAGTATTTT. Full variable domain (rest looked up from reference TRBV18 and TRBJ2-3): NAGVMQNPRHLVRRRGQEARLRCSPMKGHSHVYWYRQLPEEGLKFMVYLQKENIIDESGMPKERFSAEFPKEGPSILRIQQVVRGDSAAYFCASSLRTDTQYFGPGTRLTVL.

The chain links TRBV6-6 to TRBJ2-7; D unclear. The V end lost 5 bases, the J end lost 4 bases, and 9 bases lay between the germline ends. Per the germline V gene, CDR1 is MNHNY and CDR2 is SVGAGI (reference sequence). This CDR3 comprises 12 residues. DNA of the CDR3: TGTGCCAGCAGTCCCGGTGTGTACGAGCAGTACTTC. It codes for CASSPGVYEQYF.